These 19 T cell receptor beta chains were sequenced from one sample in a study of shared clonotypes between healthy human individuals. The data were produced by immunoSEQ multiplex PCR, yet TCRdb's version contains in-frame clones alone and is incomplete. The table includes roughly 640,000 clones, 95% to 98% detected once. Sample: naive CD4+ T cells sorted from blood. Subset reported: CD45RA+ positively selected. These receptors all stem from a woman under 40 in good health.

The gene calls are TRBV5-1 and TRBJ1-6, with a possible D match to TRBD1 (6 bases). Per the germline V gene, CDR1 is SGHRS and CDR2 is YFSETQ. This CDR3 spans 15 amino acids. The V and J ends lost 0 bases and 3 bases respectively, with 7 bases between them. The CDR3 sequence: CASSLETGYNSPLHF. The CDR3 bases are TGCGCCAGCAGCTTGGAGACAGGCTATAATTCACCCCTCCACTTT.

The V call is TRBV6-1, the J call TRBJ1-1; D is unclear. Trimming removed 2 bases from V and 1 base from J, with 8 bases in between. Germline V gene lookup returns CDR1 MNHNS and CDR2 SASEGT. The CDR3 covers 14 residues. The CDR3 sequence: CASSEFRWNTEAFF. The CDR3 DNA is TGTGCCAGCAGTGAATTCCGCTGGAACACTGAAGCTTTCTTT.

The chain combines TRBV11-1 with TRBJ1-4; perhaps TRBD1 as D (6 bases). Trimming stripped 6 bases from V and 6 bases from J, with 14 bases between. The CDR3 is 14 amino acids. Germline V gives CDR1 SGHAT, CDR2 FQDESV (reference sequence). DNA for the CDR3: TGTGCCAGCAGGGAAAACGGGGGCGATGAAAAACTGTTTTTT. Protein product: CASRENGGDEKLFF.

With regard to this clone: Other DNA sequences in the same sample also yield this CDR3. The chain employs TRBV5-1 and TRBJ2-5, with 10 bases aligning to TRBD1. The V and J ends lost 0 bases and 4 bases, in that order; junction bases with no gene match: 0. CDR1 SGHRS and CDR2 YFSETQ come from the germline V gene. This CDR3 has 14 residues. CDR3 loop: CASSLGQGAETQYF. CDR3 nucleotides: TGCGCCAGCAGCTTGGGACAGGGGGCAGAGACCCAGTACTTC.

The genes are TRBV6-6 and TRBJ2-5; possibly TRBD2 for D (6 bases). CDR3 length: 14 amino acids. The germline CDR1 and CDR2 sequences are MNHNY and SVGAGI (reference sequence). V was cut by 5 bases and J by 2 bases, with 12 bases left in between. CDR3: CASSPTSTQETQYF. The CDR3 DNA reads TGTGCCAGCAGTCCGACTAGTACTCAAGAGACCCAGTACTTC.

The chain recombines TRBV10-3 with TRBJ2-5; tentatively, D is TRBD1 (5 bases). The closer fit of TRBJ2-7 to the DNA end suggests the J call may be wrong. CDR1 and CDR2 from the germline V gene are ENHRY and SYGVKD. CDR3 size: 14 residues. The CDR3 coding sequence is TGTGCCATCAGTGAGTGGCAGGGTGGGAACGAGCAGTACTTC. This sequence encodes CAISEWQGGNEQYF.

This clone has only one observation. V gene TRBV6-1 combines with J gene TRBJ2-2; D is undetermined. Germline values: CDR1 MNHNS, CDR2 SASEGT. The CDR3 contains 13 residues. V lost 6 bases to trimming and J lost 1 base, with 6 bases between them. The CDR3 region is CASSQQNTGELFF. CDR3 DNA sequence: TGTGCCAGCAGCCAACAGAACACCGGGGAGCTGTTTTTT.

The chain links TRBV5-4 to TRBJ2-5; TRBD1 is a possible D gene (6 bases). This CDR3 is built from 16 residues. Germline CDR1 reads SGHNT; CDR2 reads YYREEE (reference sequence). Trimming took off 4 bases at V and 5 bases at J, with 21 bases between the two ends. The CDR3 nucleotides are TGTGCCAGCAGCGGGCAGAGGGGGAGTGGGTCTGAGACCCAGTACTTC. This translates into CASSGQRGSGSETQYF.

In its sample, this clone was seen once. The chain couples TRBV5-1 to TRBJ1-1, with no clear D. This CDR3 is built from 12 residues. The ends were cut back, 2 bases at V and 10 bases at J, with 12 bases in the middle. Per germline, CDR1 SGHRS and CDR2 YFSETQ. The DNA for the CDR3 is TGCGCCAGCAGCTTTTTGGGGTTAGGAGCTTTCTTT. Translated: CASSFLGLGAFF.

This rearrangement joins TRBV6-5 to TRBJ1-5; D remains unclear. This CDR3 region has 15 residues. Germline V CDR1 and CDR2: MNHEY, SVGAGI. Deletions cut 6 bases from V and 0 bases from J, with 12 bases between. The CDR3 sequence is CASSSDPYSNQPQHF. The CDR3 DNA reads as TGTGCCAGCAGCTCCGACCCTTATAGCAATCAGCCCCAGCATTTT.

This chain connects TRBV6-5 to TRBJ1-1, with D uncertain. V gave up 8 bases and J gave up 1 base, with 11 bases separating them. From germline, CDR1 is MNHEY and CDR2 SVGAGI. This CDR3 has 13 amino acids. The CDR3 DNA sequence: TGTGCCAGCCAAAGGACGGAGAACACTGAAGCTTTCTTT. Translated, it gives CASQRTENTEAFF.

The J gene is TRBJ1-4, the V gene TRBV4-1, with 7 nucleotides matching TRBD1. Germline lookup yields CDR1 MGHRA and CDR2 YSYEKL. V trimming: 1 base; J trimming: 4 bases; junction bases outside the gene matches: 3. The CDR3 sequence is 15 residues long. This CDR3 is CASSQVGQNNEKLFF. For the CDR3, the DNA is TGCGCCAGCAGCCAAGTGGGACAGAATAATGAAAAACTGTTTTTT.

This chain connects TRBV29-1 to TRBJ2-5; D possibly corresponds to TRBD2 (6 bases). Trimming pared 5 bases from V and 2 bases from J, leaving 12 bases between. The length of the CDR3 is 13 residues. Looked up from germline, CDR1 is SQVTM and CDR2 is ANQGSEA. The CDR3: CSVSGGRQETQYF. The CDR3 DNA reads TGCAGCGTTTCCGGAGGGAGACAAGAGACCCAGTACTTC.

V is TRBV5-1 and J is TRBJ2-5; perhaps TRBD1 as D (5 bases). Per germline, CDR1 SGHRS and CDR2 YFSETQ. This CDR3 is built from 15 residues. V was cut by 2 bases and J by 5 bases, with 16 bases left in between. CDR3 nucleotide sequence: TGCGCCAGCAGCTTTCCCCCCAGTGGGGCGGAGACCCAGTACTTC. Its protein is CASSFPPSGAETQYF.

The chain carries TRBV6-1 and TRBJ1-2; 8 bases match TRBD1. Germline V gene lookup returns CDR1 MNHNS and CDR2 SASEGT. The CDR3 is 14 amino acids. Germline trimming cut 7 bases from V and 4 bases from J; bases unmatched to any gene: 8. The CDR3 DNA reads TGTGCCAGCATTAACCGAGGACAGGGCTATGGCTACACCTTC. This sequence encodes CASINRGQGYGYTF.

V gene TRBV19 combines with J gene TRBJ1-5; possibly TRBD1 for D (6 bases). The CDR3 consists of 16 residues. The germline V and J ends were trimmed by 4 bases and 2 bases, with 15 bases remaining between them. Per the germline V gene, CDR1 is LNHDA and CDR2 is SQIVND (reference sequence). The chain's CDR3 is CASSKDGTLGNQPQHF. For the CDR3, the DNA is TGTGCCAGTAGTAAAGATGGGACACTTGGCAATCAGCCCCAGCATTTT.

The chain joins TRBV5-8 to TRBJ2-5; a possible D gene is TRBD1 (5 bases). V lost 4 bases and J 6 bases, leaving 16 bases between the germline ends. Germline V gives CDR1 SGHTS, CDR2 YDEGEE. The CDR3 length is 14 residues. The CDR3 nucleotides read TGTGCCAGCAGCCGAGGACATTCAGGGCAGACCCAGTACTTC. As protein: CASSRGHSGQTQYF.

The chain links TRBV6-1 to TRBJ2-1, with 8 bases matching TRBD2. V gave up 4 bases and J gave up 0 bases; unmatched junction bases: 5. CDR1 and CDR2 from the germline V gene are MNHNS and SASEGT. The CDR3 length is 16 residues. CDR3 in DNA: TGTGCCAGCAGTGCCAGACTAGCGAGCTCCTACAATGAGCAGTTCTTC. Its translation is CASSARLASSYNEQFF.

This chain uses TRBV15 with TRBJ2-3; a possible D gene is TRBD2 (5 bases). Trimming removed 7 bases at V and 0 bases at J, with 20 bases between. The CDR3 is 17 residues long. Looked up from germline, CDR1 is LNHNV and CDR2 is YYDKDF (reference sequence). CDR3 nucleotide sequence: TGTGCCACCACACCGTTCCCCAAAAAGCGGAGCACAGATACGCAGTATTTT. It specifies CATTPFPKKRSTDTQYF.